These T cell receptor beta chains were read from a single sample in a study of cytomegalovirus exposure and HLA in healthy donors. Sequencing was performed with immunoSEQ multiplex PCR; in TCRdb, only in-frame clones are kept and a portion is missing. The profile shows more than 75,000 clones, about 70% of them singletons. Sequencing input: PBMCs. The receptor set was obtained from a woman in her 50s in good health and CMV-seropositive. Each CDR3 is given with its conserved first and last residue. A D gene is named only where the DNA matches it firmly. Only some rows state a clone size, as once, few, many or a class for expanded clones.

DNA: TGTGCCAGCAGCGGCGGGGGGCTAGCGGGATTCTACGAGCAGTACTTC
CDR3: CASSGGGLAGFYEQYF
size: .
D: TRBD2
V: TRBV5-4
J: TRBJ2-7

DNA: TGTGCCAGCAGGGCACAGGGGGCAGAGACCCAGTACTTC
CDR3: CASRAQGAETQYF
size: few
D: TRBD1
V: TRBV28
J: TRBJ2-5

DNA: TGCGCCAGCAGCAGAAGAACAAGTTTAAGCTCCTACGAGCAGTACTTC
CDR3: CASSRRTSLSSYEQYF
size: .
D: .
V: TRBV5-1
J: TRBJ2-7

DNA: TGTGCCAGCATTGCGGGAGCGCTGGCCTCGGGGGAGCAGTACTTC
CDR3: CASIAGALASGEQYF
size: .
D: TRBD2
V: TRBV28
J: TRBJ2-7

DNA: TGTGCCAGCAGCACGGACAGGGGACGTGGCTACACCTTC
CDR3: CASSTDRGRGYTF
size: once
D: TRBD1
V: TRBV2
J: TRBJ1-2

DNA: TGCGCCAGCAGACCTTTGGACAACTACAATGAGCAGTTCTTC
CDR3: CASRPLDNYNEQFF
size: .
D: .
V: TRBV5-1
J: TRBJ2-1

DNA: TGTGCCAGCAGAAAGGGCGGGGGAACCTACGAGCAGTACTTC
CDR3: CASRKGGGTYEQYF
size: .
D: TRBD2
V: TRBV7-9
J: TRBJ2-7

DNA: TGTGCCAGCAGCCTAGCGGGAGGGAATTCAGATACGCAGTATTTT
CDR3: CASSLAGGNSDTQYF
size: .
D: TRBD2
V: TRBV7-9
J: TRBJ2-3

DNA: TGTGCCAGCAGTGGGACAGGGGCCGAGACCCAGTACTTC
CDR3: CASSGTGAETQYF
size: .
D: TRBD1
V: TRBV6-1
J: TRBJ2-5

DNA: TGTGCCAGCAGCCGGGGGGGGTCTGGGGCCAACGTCCTGACTTTC
CDR3: CASSRGGSGANVLTF
size: .
D: TRBD2
V: TRBV7-9
J: TRBJ2-6